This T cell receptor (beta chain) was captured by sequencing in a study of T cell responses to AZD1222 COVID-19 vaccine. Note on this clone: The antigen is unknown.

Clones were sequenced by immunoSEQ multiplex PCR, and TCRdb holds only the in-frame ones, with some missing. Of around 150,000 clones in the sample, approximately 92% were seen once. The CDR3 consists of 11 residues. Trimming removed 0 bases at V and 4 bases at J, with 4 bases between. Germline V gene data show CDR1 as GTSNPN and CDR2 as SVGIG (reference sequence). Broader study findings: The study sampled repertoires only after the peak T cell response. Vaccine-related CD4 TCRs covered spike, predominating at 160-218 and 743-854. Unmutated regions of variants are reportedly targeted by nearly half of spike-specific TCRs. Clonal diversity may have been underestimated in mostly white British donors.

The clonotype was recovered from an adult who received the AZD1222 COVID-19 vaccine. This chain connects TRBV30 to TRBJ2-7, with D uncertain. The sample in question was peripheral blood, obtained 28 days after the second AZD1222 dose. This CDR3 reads CAWSVAYEQYF. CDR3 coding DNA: TGTGCCTGGAGTGTAGCGTACGAGCAGTACTTC.